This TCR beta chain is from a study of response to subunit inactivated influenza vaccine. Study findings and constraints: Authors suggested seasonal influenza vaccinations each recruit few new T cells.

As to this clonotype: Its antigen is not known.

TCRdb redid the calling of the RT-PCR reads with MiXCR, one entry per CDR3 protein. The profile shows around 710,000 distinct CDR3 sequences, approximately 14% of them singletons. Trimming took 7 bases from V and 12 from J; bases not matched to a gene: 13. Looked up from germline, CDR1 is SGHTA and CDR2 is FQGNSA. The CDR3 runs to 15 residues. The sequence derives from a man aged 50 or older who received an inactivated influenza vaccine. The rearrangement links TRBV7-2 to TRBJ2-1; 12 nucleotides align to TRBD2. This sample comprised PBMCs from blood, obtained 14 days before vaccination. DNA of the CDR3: TGTGCCAGCAACTCACGACTAGCGGGGGCCCCCGGGCAGTTCTTC. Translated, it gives CASNSRLAGAPGQFF. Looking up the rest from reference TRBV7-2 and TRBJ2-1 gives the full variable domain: GAGVSQSPSNKVTEKGKDVELRCDPISGHTALYWYRQSLGQGLEFLIYFQGNSAPDKSGLPSDRFSAERTGGSVSTLTIQRTQQEDSAVYLCASNSRLAGAPGQFFGPGTRLTVL.